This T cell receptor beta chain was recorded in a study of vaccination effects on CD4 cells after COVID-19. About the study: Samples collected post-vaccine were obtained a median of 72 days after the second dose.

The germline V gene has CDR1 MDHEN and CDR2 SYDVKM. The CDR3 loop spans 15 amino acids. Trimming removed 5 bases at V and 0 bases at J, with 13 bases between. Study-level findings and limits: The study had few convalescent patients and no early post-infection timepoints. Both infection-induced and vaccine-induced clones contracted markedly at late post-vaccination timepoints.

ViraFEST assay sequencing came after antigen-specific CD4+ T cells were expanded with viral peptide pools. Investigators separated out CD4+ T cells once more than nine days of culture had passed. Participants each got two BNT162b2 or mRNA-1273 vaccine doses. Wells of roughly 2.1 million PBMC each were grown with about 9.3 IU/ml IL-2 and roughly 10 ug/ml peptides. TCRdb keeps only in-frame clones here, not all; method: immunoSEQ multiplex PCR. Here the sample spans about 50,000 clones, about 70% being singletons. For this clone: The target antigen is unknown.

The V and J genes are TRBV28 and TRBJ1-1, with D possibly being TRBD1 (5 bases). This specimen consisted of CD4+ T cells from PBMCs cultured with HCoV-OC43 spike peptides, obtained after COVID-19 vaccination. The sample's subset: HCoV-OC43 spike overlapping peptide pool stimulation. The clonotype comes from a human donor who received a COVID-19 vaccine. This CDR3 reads CASSPPRVMNTEAFF. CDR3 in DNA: TGTGCCAGCAGTCCCCCCAGGGTCATGAACACTGAAGCTTTCTTT.